One sample yielded the 22 T cell receptor beta chains listed below, sequenced in a study of T cells expressing NK-cell markers. TCRdb reprocessed the 5' RACE reads, with one entry per CDR3 protein and no DNA. The sample shows fewer than 40,000 distinct CDR3 sequences, and around 60% sits with its ten largest clones. Sequenced material: blood T cells: a sorted CD56 or NKG2C T cell subset, CD4+ or CD8+ T cells, or bulk PBMC T cells (not recorded which). The receptors were sampled from a woman between 18 and 70 years old in good health.

The gene calls are TRBV4-1 and TRBJ1-2; as DNA is missing, the TRBD1 call by TCRdb cannot be tested. CDR3 size: 18 residues. Germline lookup yields CDR1 MGHRA and CDR2 YSYEKL. The CDR3 protein is CASSQDQPGTGGPYGYTF.

The chain links TRBV4-1 to TRBJ2-1; the TRBD2 assignment by TCRdb is unverifiable without DNA. The germline CDR1 and CDR2 sequences are MGHRA and YSYEKL. This CDR3 spans 13 amino acids. This chain's CDR3 is CASASGIGDEQFF.

This rearrangement joins TRBV12-3 or TRBV12-4 to TRBJ2-5; TCRdb's assignment of TRBD1 cannot be checked, as there is no DNA. The CDR3 contains 13 residues. The CDR3 here is CASSLDIWETQYF.

The CDR3 region is CSVVSNTEAFF. V usage is TRBV29-1 and J usage is TRBJ1-1. Germline CDR1 SQVTM, CDR2 ANQGSEA. The CDR3 consists of 11 residues.

V is TRBV27 and J is TRBJ2-7; TCRdb proposes TRBD1, but this gene call is untestable without DNA. Per the germline V gene, CDR1 is MNHEY and CDR2 is SMNVEV (reference sequence). This CDR3 has 14 residues. The CDR3 sequence: CASSIGQGQYEQYF.

The rearrangement joins TRBV2 to TRBJ1-2. From germline, CDR1 is SNHLY and CDR2 FYNNEI. The CDR3 sequence is 13 residues long. CDR3 amino acids: CASSDVRRAGYTF.

The chain combines TRBV20-1 with TRBJ2-3; checking the TCRdb D call of TRBD2 is not possible without DNA. This CDR3 is built from 14 residues. Germline V gene lookup returns CDR1 DFQATT and CDR2 SNEGSKA (reference sequence). The CDR3 sequence: CSALREYRTDTQYF.

The rearrangement links TRBV5-5 to TRBJ2-4; TCRdb designates TRBD1, a call that cannot be tested without DNA. Germline V gene data show CDR1 as SGHKS and CDR2 as YYEKEE (reference sequence). This CDR3 is built from 13 residues. The CDR3 here is CASRPGTGAIQYF. The entire variable domain, with the rest obtained from reference TRBV5-5 and TRBJ2-4, is as follows: DAGVTQSPTHLIKTRGQQVTLRCSPISGHKSVSWYQQVLGQGPQFIFQYYEKEERGRGNFPDRFSARQFPNYSSELNVNALLLGDSALYLCASRPGTGAIQYFGAGTRLSVL.

The chain recombines TRBV27 with TRBJ1-1; the TCRdb call, TRBD1, lacks DNA for checking. The germline gives CDR1 MNHEY, CDR2 SMNVEV (reference sequence). The CDR3 loop spans 12 amino acids. CDR3 region: CASGAGNTEAFF.

The V call is TRBV2, the J call TRBJ2-2. Germline V gene lookup returns CDR1 SNHLY and CDR2 FYNNEI. CDR3 size: 14 residues. The CDR3 here is CASSEAAETGELFF.

The chain has TRBV4-1 and TRBJ2-7; TCRdb proposes TRBD1, but this gene call is untestable without DNA. The length of the CDR3 is 15 residues. Germline assignment: CDR1 MGHRA and CDR2 YSYEKL. CDR3 sequence reads: CASSHAPASSYEQYF.

V and J are TRBV28 and TRBJ2-4; checking the TCRdb D call of TRBD2 is not possible without DNA. Germline V lookup: CDR1 MDHEN, CDR2 SYDVKM. The length of the CDR3 is 16 residues. CDR3 amino acids: CASSSWEMLAKNIQYF.

V gene TRBV13 combines with J gene TRBJ1-6; TCRdb selects TRBD1, and the lack of DNA leaves this call unchecked. The CDR3 sequence is 14 residues long. Germline CDR1 reads PRHDT; CDR2 reads FYEKMQ (reference sequence). Here the CDR3 reads CASSPRTAHSPLHF.

The chain employs TRBV6-2 or TRBV6-3 and TRBJ2-6; the TCRdb D gene call, TRBD1, has no DNA to confirm it. The CDR3 sequence is 16 residues long. Germline CDR1 is MNHEY and CDR2 is SVGEGT. The CDR3 loop is CASSYRTVAGANVLTF.

The gene calls are TRBV6-5 and TRBJ2-1. Looked up from germline, CDR1 is MNHEY and CDR2 is SVGAGI. The length of the CDR3 is 16 residues. CDR3 sequence: CASSYSGGLLDNEQFF.

The chain recombines TRBV29-1 with TRBJ2-3; TCRdb lists TRBD1, though no DNA is available to test this call. CDR1 SQVTM and CDR2 ANQGSEA come from the germline V gene. The CDR3 is 14 residues long. The CDR3 protein is CSVEGLGAADTQYF.

This rearrangement joins TRBV7-9 to TRBJ2-7; no DNA is available, so the TRBD1 call from TCRdb remains unchecked. The CDR3 is made up of 13 amino acids. CDR1 and CDR2 (germline): SEHNR, FQNEAQ (reference sequence). CDR3 residues: CASSSGDDYEQYF.

The chain is built from TRBV7-9 and TRBJ2-7. Germline lookup yields CDR1 SEHNR and CDR2 FQNEAQ (reference sequence). The CDR3 contains 12 residues. The CDR3 region is CASSRGVREQYF.

The J gene is TRBJ2-3, the V gene TRBV7-8; TCRdb reports TRBD2, a call that lacks DNA to check it against. The V gene's germline CDR1 is SGHVS and CDR2 FQNEAQ. The CDR3 contains 17 residues. Here the CDR3 reads CASSLGLAGEGTDTQYF.

The chain uses TRBV5-5 and TRBJ2-1; with no DNA, the TCRdb D assignment of TRBD2 cannot be verified. CDR3 length: 17 amino acids. Germline-derived CDR1 and CDR2 are SGHKS and YYEKEE (reference sequence). CDR3 region: CASSYGTPGGLYNEQFF. Variable domain in full (rest from reference TRBV5-5 and TRBJ2-1): DAGVTQSPTHLIKTRGQQVTLRCSPISGHKSVSWYQQVLGQGPQFIFQYYEKEERGRGNFPDRFSARQFPNYSSELNVNALLLGDSALYLCASSYGTPGGLYNEQFFGPGTRLTVL.

The chain is built from TRBV7-2 and TRBJ2-5; checking the TCRdb D call of TRBD1 is not possible without DNA. The CDR3 has 21 amino acids. Germline loops: CDR1 SGHTA, CDR2 FQGNSA. CDR3 loop: CASSYSGAAWGGPKTQETQYF.

This sequence joins TRBV12-3 or TRBV12-4 and TRBJ1-5; TCRdb names TRBD1, which stays unverified in the absence of DNA. The CDR3 loop spans 14 amino acids. The CDR3 spells CASSPWTGNQPQHF.